Reported below is one TCR beta chain. The antigen remains undetermined. Every patient had mismatch repair deficiency by PCR or immunohistochemistry. TCR sequencing covered three patients who responded to pembrolizumab. The sample belongs to a study of PD-1 blockade in mismatch repair-deficient tumors. Study in general: Patients had approximately 12 mismatch repair-deficient cancer types, all previously treated and progressing. The study's findings and limits: Tumor-resident clones, often absent from pretreatment blood, expanded after pembrolizumab and then contracted.

The table came from immunoSEQ multiplex PCR; TCRdb's copy has only in-frame clones and leaves some out. This sample yields about 79,000 clones, of which 80% to 90% are seen a single time; around 5.1% belongs to the top ten. V shed 6 bases, J shed 4 bases, and the junction held 7 bases outside the gene matches. This CDR3 region has 16 residues. Per the germline V gene, CDR1 is SEHNR and CDR2 is FQNEAQ (reference sequence). The source of this sequence is an adult with mismatch repair-deficient cancer. The chain links TRBV7-9 to TRBJ2-2; 11 bases map to TRBD2. Material: peripheral blood, obtained 44 weeks after starting pembrolizumab. DNA of the CDR3: TGTGCCAGCAGGGTGGCTAGCGGGAGGACCACCGGGGAGCTGTTTTTT. Translated: CASRVASGRTTGELFF.